The 21 T cell receptor beta chains below all came from one sample that was sequenced in a study of blood T cell repertoires in COVID-19. The protocol was immunoSEQ multiplex PCR, while the TCRdb copy is restricted to in-frame clones and leaves out a portion. In the table there are 270,000 or so clones, more than 75% of which are singletons. Sequencing was carried out using PBMCs or T cells enriched from blood (not recorded which). Every receptor here comes from a woman aged 40 to 49 with acute COVID-19.

The chain employs TRBV19 and TRBJ1-5; weak D call: TRBD1 (5 bases). The CDR3 contains 15 residues. V dropped 4 bases and J dropped 0 bases, with 10 bases sitting between them. CDR1 is LNHDA and CDR2 is SQIVND in the germline V gene (reference sequence). CDR3 sequence: CASSRQHYSNQPQHF. The CDR3 coding sequence is TGTGCCAGTAGTAGACAGCATTATAGCAATCAGCCCCAGCATTTT.

The chain links TRBV7-6 to TRBJ2-7, with a possible D match to TRBD1 (5 bases). Germline V CDR1 and CDR2: SGHVS, FNYEAQ. The ends were cut back, 4 bases at V and 7 bases at J, with 17 bases in the middle. This CDR3 is built from 14 residues. The CDR3 loop reads CASSSHGQNREQYF. The CDR3 nucleotides read TGTGCCAGCAGCTCCCACGGGCAAAACAGGGAGCAGTACTTC.

The J gene is TRBJ1-3, the V gene TRBV7-2; D not certain. CDR3 length: 14 amino acids. CDR1 is SGHTA, CDR2 FQGNSA, per germline. Between the trimmed V and J ends, which lost 1 base and 6 bases, there was a span of 10 bases. CDR3 DNA sequence: TGTGCCAGCAGCTTAGGTCGGGAGGAAAACACCATATATTTT. This sequence encodes CASSLGREENTIYF.

This chain connects TRBV28 to TRBJ1-2; 10 nucleotides match TRBD1. The trim removed 8 bases at V and 6 bases at J, leaving 9 bases unmatched. This CDR3 is built from 14 residues. Germline-derived CDR1 and CDR2 are MDHEN and SYDVKM. The CDR3 nucleotides are TGTGCCAGCTCCGCCCCCGGGACAGGGGATGGCTACACCTTC. Amino acids: CASSAPGTGDGYTF.

The gene calls are TRBV10-3 and TRBJ1-1; the match to TRBD1 covers 7 bases. CDR1 and CDR2 from the germline V gene are ENHRY and SYGVKD. This CDR3 has 15 amino acids. The V segment lost 0 bases and the J segment 4 bases; nucleotides outside the gene matches: 5. This CDR3 reads CAISESNRGSTEAFF. The DNA for the CDR3 is TGTGCCATCAGTGAGTCGAACAGGGGAAGCACTGAAGCTTTCTTT.

V gene TRBV19 combines with J gene TRBJ2-5; D remains ambiguous. From germline, CDR1 is LNHDA and CDR2 SQIVND (reference sequence). This CDR3 region has 13 residues. V lost 5 bases and J 5 bases, leaving 12 bases between the germline ends. CDR3 bases: TGTGCCAGTAGTCCTGCCGTACGGGAGACCCAGTACTTC. Translated, it gives CASSPAVRETQYF. Full variable domain (outside the CDR3, taken from reference TRBV19 and TRBJ2-5): DGGITQSPKYLFRKEGQNVTLSCEQNLNHDAMYWYRQDPGQGLRLIYYSQIVNDFQKGDIAEGYSVSREKKESFPLTVTSAQKNPTAFYLCASSPAVRETQYFGPGTRLLVL.

The chain recombines TRBV6-5 with TRBJ1-6, with D unclear. This CDR3 has 14 residues. V dropped 0 bases and J dropped 8 bases, with 8 bases sitting between them. In germline, CDR1 is MNHEY, CDR2 SVGAGI. This CDR3 is CASSYSTVDSPLHF. CDR3 in DNA: TGTGCCAGCAGTTACTCGACTGTTGATTCACCCCTCCACTTT.

The J gene is TRBJ2-7, the V gene TRBV28, with 9 bases fitting TRBD1. Germline CDR1 and CDR2: MDHEN and SYDVKM. Trimming cost V 9 bases and J 3 bases; bases outside gene matches: 3. This CDR3 has 12 residues. CDR3 coding DNA: TGTGCCAGTTCGACAGGGGGCTACGAGCAGTACTTC. This sequence encodes CASSTGGYEQYF.

This clone has just one count. The chain is built from TRBV7-3 and TRBJ1-3; D might be TRBD1 (5 bases). This CDR3 has 15 amino acids. Trimming shortened V by 5 bases and J by 4 bases, and 15 bases separated the two germline ends. Germline CDR1 SGHTA, CDR2 FQGTGA. This chain's CDR3 is CASSPNGGAGNTIYF. CDR3 coding DNA: TGTGCCAGCAGCCCGAACGGGGGAGCCGGAAACACCATATATTTT.

The table lists this clone with a count of one. The chain couples TRBV5-5 to TRBJ2-5; no reliable D call. CDR3 length: 13 amino acids. Looked up from germline, CDR1 is SGHKS and CDR2 is YYEKEE (reference sequence). The ends were cut back, 1 base at V and 4 bases at J, with 8 bases in the middle. CDR3 residues: CASSLYAAETQYF. The DNA for the CDR3 is TGTGCCAGCAGCTTGTACGCGGCAGAGACCCAGTACTTC.

The chain combines TRBV4-3 with TRBJ1-4; D call uncertain. Trimming stripped 4 bases from V and 7 bases from J, with 13 bases between. The CDR3 is made up of 14 amino acids. Germline V gives CDR1 LGHNA, CDR2 YSLEER. CDR3 residues: CASSPRRGAEKLFF. DNA for the CDR3: TGCGCCAGCAGCCCCCGACGGGGAGCTGAAAAACTGTTTTTT.

The chain recombines TRBV12-3 or TRBV12-4 with TRBJ2-1; possible D gene TRBD1, 6 bases. CDR3 length: 12 residues. With 6 bases removed from V and 9 bases from J, the gap between germline ends came to 12 bases. This CDR3 is CASRAQGFEQFF. The DNA for the CDR3 is TGTGCCAGCAGGGCACAGGGATTTGAGCAGTTCTTC.

The J gene is TRBJ1-1, the V gene TRBV10-3; tentative D call: TRBD1 (6 bases). V lost 0 bases and J lost 8, with 16 bases in between. The CDR3 runs 15 residues. The germline CDR1 and CDR2 sequences are ENHRY and SYGVKD. The DNA of the CDR3 is TGTGCCATCAGTGAGTCCGGGCAGGGGTACCGCGAAGCTTTCTTT. Translated, it gives CAISESGQGYREAFF.

The chain employs TRBV3-1 (or the pseudogene TRBV3-2) and TRBJ1-6; TRBD1 matches at 7 bases. Germline-derived CDR1 and CDR2 are LGHDT and YNNKEL (reference sequence). The CDR3 is made up of 18 amino acids. Trimming removed 6 bases from V and 0 bases from J; junction bases left unmatched: 11. This chain's CDR3 is CASSYGTVAGSYNSPLHF. The CDR3 DNA follows: TGTGCCAGCAGTTACGGGACAGTCGCGGGCTCCTATAATTCACCCCTCCACTTT.

The rearrangement links TRBV3-1 (or the pseudogene TRBV3-2) to TRBJ2-3; tentatively, D is TRBD2 (5 bases). CDR1 is LGHDT, CDR2 YNNKEL, per germline (reference sequence). There are 14 residues in the CDR3. Trimming shortened V by 6 bases and J by 3 bases, and 13 bases separated the two germline ends. The CDR3 bases are TGTGCCAGCAGAGGAGGCGGTAAGACAGATACGCAGTATTTT. Protein product: CASRGGGKTDTQYF.

The chain combines TRBV2 with TRBJ2-3; TRBD2 aligns across 12 bases. CDR3 length equals 16 residues. Germline CDR1 and CDR2: SNHLY and FYNNEI. V was clipped by 4 bases and J by 2 bases; unmatched bases: 4. The CDR3, as DNA: TGTGCCAGCAGTGCAGGGACTAGCGGGCTCACAGATACGCAGTATTTT. Translation: CASSAGTSGLTDTQYF.

The V gene is TRBV28, the J gene TRBJ1-1; TRBD1 aligns across 9 bases. The CDR3 has 13 residues. CDR1 is MDHEN and CDR2 is SYDVKM in the germline V gene. Unmatched junction bases numbered 11, after V lost 7 bases and J lost 11 bases. The CDR3 loop is CASTLQGAKIAFF. In nucleotides, the CDR3 is TGTGCCAGCACCCTACAGGGGGCGAAAATCGCTTTCTTT.

The rearrangement links TRBV28 to TRBJ1-6; tentative D call: TRBD1 (6 bases). Trimming took 8 bases from V and 11 from J, leaving 22 bases between them. The CDR3 has 15 amino acids. CDR1 and CDR2 (germline): MDHEN, SYDVKM. The CDR3 loop is CASQASGQGRPPLHF. The CDR3 nucleotides are TGTGCCAGCCAAGCGAGCGGCCAGGGGCGTCCACCCCTCCACTTT.

The V and J genes are TRBV14 and TRBJ2-7; D unclear. The CDR3 contains 10 residues. The V end was cut by 8 bases, the J end by 4 bases, with 6 bases between. CDR1 SGHDN and CDR2 FVKESK come from the germline V gene. Here the CDR3 reads CASGNYEQYF. The CDR3 DNA follows: TGTGCCAGCGGCAATTACGAGCAGTACTTC.

The CDR3 here is CASSQEDRGGTQYF. DNA for the CDR3: TGCGCCAGCAGCCAGGAAGACAGGGGGGGGACCCAGTACTTC. V usage is TRBV4-1 and J usage is TRBJ2-5, with 9 bases fitting TRBD1. The V gene end was trimmed by 3 bases and the J gene end by 7 bases; junction bases not matched to a gene: 6. The CDR3 spans 14 residues. Per germline, CDR1 MGHRA and CDR2 YSYEKL.

The chain recombines TRBV25-1 with TRBJ2-5; 8 bases line up with TRBD1. This CDR3 has 16 amino acids. CDR1 is MGHDK, CDR2 SYGVNS, per germline. V was pared by 2 bases and J by 0 bases, with 5 bases of the junction left unmatched. CDR3 nucleotide sequence: TGTGCCAGCAGTGAAGGGACAGGAAGGTACCAAGAGACCCAGTACTTC. Amino acids: CASSEGTGRYQETQYF.